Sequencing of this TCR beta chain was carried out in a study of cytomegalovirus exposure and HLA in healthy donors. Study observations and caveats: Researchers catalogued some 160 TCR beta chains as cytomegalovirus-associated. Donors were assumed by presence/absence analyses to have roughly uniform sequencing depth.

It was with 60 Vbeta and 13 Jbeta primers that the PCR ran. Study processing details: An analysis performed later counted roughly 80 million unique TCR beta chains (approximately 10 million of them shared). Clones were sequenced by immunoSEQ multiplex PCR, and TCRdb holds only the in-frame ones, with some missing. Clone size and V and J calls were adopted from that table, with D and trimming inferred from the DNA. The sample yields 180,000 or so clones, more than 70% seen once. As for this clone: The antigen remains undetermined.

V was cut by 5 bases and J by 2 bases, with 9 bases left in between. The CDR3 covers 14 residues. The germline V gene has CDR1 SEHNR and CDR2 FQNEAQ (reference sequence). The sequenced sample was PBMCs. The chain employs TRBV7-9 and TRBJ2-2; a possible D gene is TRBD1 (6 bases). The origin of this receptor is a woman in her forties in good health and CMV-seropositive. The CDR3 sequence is CASSLGTNTGELFF. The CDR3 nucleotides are TGTGCCAGCAGCCTAGGGACAAACACCGGGGAGCTGTTTTTT.